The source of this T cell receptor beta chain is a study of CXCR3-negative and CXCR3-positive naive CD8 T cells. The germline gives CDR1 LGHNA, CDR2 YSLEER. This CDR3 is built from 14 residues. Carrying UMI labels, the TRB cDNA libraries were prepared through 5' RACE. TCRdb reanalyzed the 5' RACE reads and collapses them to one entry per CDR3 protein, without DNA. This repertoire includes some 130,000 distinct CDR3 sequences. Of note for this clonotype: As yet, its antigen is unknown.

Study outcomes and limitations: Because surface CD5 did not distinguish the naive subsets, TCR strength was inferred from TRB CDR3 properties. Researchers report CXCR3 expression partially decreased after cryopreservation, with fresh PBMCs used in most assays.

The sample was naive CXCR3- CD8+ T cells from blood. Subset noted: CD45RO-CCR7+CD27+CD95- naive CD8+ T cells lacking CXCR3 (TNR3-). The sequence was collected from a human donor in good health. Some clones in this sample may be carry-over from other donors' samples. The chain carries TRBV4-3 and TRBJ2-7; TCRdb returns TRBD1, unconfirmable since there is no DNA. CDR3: CASSQERGGYEQYF.